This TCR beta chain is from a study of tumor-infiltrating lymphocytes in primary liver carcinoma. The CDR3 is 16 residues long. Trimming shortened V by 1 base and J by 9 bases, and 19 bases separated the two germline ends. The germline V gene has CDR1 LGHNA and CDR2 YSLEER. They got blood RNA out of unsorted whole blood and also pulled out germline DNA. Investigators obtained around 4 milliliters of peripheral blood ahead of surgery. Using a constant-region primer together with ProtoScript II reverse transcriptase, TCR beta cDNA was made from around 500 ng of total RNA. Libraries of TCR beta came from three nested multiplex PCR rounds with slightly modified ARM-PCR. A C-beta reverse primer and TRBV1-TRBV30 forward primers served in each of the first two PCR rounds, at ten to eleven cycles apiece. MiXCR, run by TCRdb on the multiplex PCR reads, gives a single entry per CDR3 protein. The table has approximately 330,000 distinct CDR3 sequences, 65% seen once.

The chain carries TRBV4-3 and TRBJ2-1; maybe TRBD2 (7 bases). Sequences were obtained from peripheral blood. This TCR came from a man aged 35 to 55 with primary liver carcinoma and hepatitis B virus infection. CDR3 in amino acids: CASSQGGRGGGVEQFF. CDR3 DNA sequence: TGCGCCAGCAGCCAAGGTGGTAGAGGGGGGGGGGTTGAGCAGTTCTTC.